One T cell receptor beta chain is described in this entry. Its antigen is as yet unknown. The CDR3 is 17 residues long. The V segment lost 5 bases and the J segment 5 bases; nucleotides outside the gene matches: 12. Germline values: CDR1 SEHNR, CDR2 FQNEAQ (reference sequence). Original handling: Quality scores were absent from the junction-only immunoSEQ sequences, so filtering differed. Measured with immunoSEQ multiplex PCR; TCRdb has only the in-frame clones, and not every one. V and J calls and clone size follow that table, whereas D and trimming were derived from the DNA. Among about 320,000 clones listed, 80% to 90% were seen once. This sample is part of a study of shared clonotypes between healthy human individuals. Whole-study results and caveats: It was anticipated that sequencing depth would influence how many clonotypes donors shared.

The sequencing sample was made of memory CD8+ T cells sorted from blood. The subset is: CD45RO+ cells pooled with CCR7-negative TemRA cells. The source is a man younger than 35 in good health. The rearrangement links TRBV7-9 to TRBJ1-5, with TRBD1 matching over 10 bases. The CDR3 protein is CASSPNRGQGGDQPQHF. The CDR3, as DNA: TGTGCCAGCAGCCCAAACCGAGGACAGGGGGGCGATCAGCCCCAGCATTTT.